The 18 T cell receptor beta chains in this list originate from one sample, sequenced in a study of blood T cells in healthy people across ages. A second PCR, run for about 6 to 12 cycles, used a sample-barcoded 5' primer plus a J-beta primer mix. TCRdb re-analysed the 5' RACE reads in MiXCR, keeping a single row per CDR3 protein. The data show 700,000 to 800,000 distinct CDR3 sequences, about 42% seen once. Sequencing was done on a sample of blood. These receptors all come from a woman aged 55-70 years in good health.

This clonotype was picked up a small number of times. A junction boundary mismatches the germline segment, possibly from a read error. The CDR3 spells CTSSPIVPTDTQYF. In nucleotides, the CDR3 is TGTACCAGCAGCCCTATCGTCCCCACAGATACGCAGTATTTT. This rearrangement joins TRBV11-1 to TRBJ2-3, with no clear D. The germline gives CDR1 SGHAT, CDR2 FQDESV (reference sequence). CDR3 length: 14 amino acids.

This clonotype came up once. The chain uses TRBV14 and TRBJ2-3; the D is unclear. This CDR3 contains 15 residues. Trimming cost V 2 bases and J 2 bases, with 11 bases left between them. Germline CDR1 and CDR2: SGHDN and FVKESK. The CDR3 loop reads CASSQFLLPTDTQYF. CDR3 nucleotides: TGTGCCAGCAGCCAATTTCTGTTACCCACAGATACGCAGTATTTT.

The chain links TRBV20-1 to TRBJ2-1, with TRBD2 as a possible D gene (6 bases). V lost 1 base to trimming and J lost 7 bases, with 17 bases between them. This CDR3 comprises 15 residues. Germline V gives CDR1 DFQATT, CDR2 SNEGSKA (reference sequence). Here the CDR3 DNA reads TGCAGTGCTAGAGGGTCGCCTAGCGATTCTAATGAGCAGTTCTTC. Its protein product is CSARGSPSDSNEQFF.

In this sample, this clonotype turned up a few times. J is TRBJ2-5 and V is TRBV5-6, with 8 bases identical to TRBD2. Germline V gene data show CDR1 as SGHDT and CDR2 as YYEEEE. Trimming took 3 bases from V and 7 from J; bases not matched to a gene: 8. The CDR3 contains 14 residues. In nucleotides, the CDR3 is TGTGCCAGCAGCTCCTCCGGGGCGGGAGGGACCCAGTACTTC. Amino acids: CASSSSGAGGTQYF.

The chain joins TRBV29-1 to TRBJ2-1; tentatively, D is TRBD1 or TRBD2 (6 bases each). In germline, CDR1 is SQVTM, CDR2 ANQGSEA. This CDR3 has 16 residues. V was shortened by 7 bases and J by 2 bases, with 21 bases between the two germline ends. CDR3 DNA sequence: TGCAGCGCCCCGGGGACGGGGGCCTCCCCCTACAATGAGCAGTTCTTC. It specifies CSAPGTGASPYNEQFF.

This clonotype occurred a few times. This rearrangement joins TRBV7-9 to TRBJ2-3; D is ambiguous. Germline assignment: CDR1 SEHNR and CDR2 FQNEAQ (reference sequence). There are 15 residues in the CDR3. V lost 3 bases, J lost 0 bases, and 10 bases lay in between. CDR3 sequence (DNA): TGTGCCAGCAGCTTGGGCCTACTTAGCACAGATACGCAGTATTTT. It translates to CASSLGLLSTDTQYF.

The chain combines TRBV13 with TRBJ2-1, with 11 positions matching TRBD2. The length of the CDR3 is 14 residues. Germline V gene lookup returns CDR1 PRHDT and CDR2 FYEKMQ (reference sequence). The V gene end was trimmed by 7 bases and the J gene end by 7 bases; junction bases not matched to a gene: 6. CDR3 bases: TGTGCCAGCACCCTAGCGGGGGGACCTAATGAGCAGTTCTTC. As protein: CASTLAGGPNEQFF.

The gene calls are TRBV9 and TRBJ2-2; tentative D call: TRBD2 (5 bases). The V end was cut by 4 bases, the J end by 5 bases, with 15 bases between. The CDR3 is made up of 15 amino acids. CDR1 is SGDLS and CDR2 is YYNGEE in the germline V gene. CDR3: CASSPGVRETGELFF. The CDR3 coding sequence is TGTGCCAGCAGCCCCGGGGTTAGGGAAACCGGGGAGCTGTTTTTT. The entire variable domain, with the rest obtained from reference TRBV9 and TRBJ2-2, is as follows: DSGVTQTPKHLITATGQRVTLRCSPRSGDLSVYWYQQSLDQGLQFLIQYYNGEERAKGNILERFSAQQFPDLHSELNLSSLELGDSALYFCASSPGVRETGELFFGEGSRLTVL.

In its sample, this clonotype was seen a few times. The chain combines TRBV7-9 with TRBJ1-6; D is undetermined. This CDR3 is built from 15 residues. V gave up 11 bases and J gave up 0 bases, with 14 bases separating them. The V gene's germline CDR1 is SEHNR and CDR2 FQNEAQ (reference sequence). The CDR3 nucleotides read TGTGCCGTCACGTCCCCGGGCTCCTATAATTCACCCCTCCACTTT. Amino acid sequence: CAVTSPGSYNSPLHF.

This clonotype was detected only a few times. V gene TRBV4-2 combines with J gene TRBJ1-2; the D gene is possibly TRBD1 (5 bases). The V gene's germline CDR1 is LGHNA and CDR2 YNFKEQ. The ends were cut back, 0 bases at V and 7 bases at J, with 15 bases in the middle. The CDR3 covers 15 residues. CDR3 protein: CASSQDQGTERGYTF. Written as DNA, the CDR3 is TGTGCCAGCAGCCAAGATCAGGGAACAGAACGTGGCTACACCTTC.

This clonotype was counted between two and nine times. The chain is built from TRBV3-1 and TRBJ2-4; D perhaps matches TRBD2 (6 bases). V was clipped by 3 bases and J by 6 bases, with 15 bases between them. Germline V lookup: CDR1 LGHDT, CDR2 YNNKEL (reference sequence). This CDR3 contains 15 residues. This chain's CDR3 is CASSHRGTDLNIQYF. CDR3 DNA: TGTGCCAGCAGCCACAGAGGGACTGACTTAAACATTCAGTACTTC.

V and J are TRBV20-1 and TRBJ2-5, with 16 bases matching TRBD2. Trimming took 3 bases from V and 5 from J; bases not matched to a gene: 9. Germline V gene sequence: CDR1 DFQATT, CDR2 SNEGSKA (reference sequence). CDR3 size: 17 residues. CDR3 sequence: CSARALGLAGGPETQYF. The CDR3 region has the DNA TGCAGTGCTAGGGCCCTGGGACTAGCGGGAGGGCCGGAGACCCAGTACTTC.

The J gene is TRBJ1-2, the V gene TRBV2; D remains ambiguous. Germline CDR1 SNHLY, CDR2 FYNNEI. Trimming pared 5 bases from V and 3 bases from J, leaving 13 bases between. The CDR3 is made up of 14 amino acids. CDR3 nucleotide sequence: TGTGCCAGCAGTCCCTGGACGGGCTACTATGGCTACACCTTC. Amino acids: CASSPWTGYYGYTF. Using reference TRBV2 and TRBJ1-2 for the parts outside the CDR3, the full variable domain is EPEVTQTPSHQVTQMGQEVILRCVPISNHLYFYWYRQILGQKVEFLVSFYNNEISEKSEIFDDQFSVERPDGSNFTLKIRSTKLEDSAMYFCASSPWTGYYGYTFGSGTRLTVV.

The chain employs TRBV10-2 and TRBJ1-1; no firm D call. This CDR3 spans 13 amino acids. Trimming took 6 bases from V and 11 from J, leaving 19 bases between them. CDR1 is WSHSY and CDR2 is SAAADI in the germline V gene. Written as DNA, the CDR3 is TGCGCCAGCAGCCCCCCCACGGAGCGAGGGGCTTTCTTT. It codes for CASSPPTERGAFF.

This clonotype was seen just once. This chain joins TRBV12-3 or TRBV12-4 and TRBJ1-1; D gene unclear. V lost 5 bases and J 1 base, leaving 14 bases between the germline ends. This CDR3 is built from 15 residues. DNA of the CDR3: TGTGCCAGCAGTCCCACCGGGCGGGGGAACACTGAAGCTTTCTTT. Its protein product is CASSPTGRGNTEAFF.

This clonotype was seen a single time. This chain joins TRBV5-1 and TRBJ1-2; 8 bases align to TRBD1. Germline V gene lookup returns CDR1 SGHRS and CDR2 YFSETQ. CDR3 size: 14 residues. The V segment lost 5 bases and the J segment 0 bases; nucleotides outside the gene matches: 3. The CDR3, as DNA: TGCGCCAGCAGGCGGGGACAGGCTAACTATGGCTACACCTTC. Protein: CASRRGQANYGYTF.

The sample holds many counts of this clonotype. The V gene is TRBV27, the J gene TRBJ1-2; a possible D gene is TRBD1 (6 bases). CDR3 size: 14 residues. The V and J ends lost 6 bases and 8 bases respectively, with 19 bases between them. Germline V gives CDR1 MNHEY, CDR2 SMNVEV (reference sequence). CDR3 in amino acids: CASSPRRGTEGYTF. DNA of the CDR3: TGTGCCAGCAGCCCCCGCAGGGGAACGGAGGGCTACACCTTC.

In its sample, this clonotype was seen many times. V is TRBV14 and J is TRBJ2-1; TRBD2 is a possible D gene (6 bases). This CDR3 is built from 16 residues. Trimming took 3 bases from V and 0 from J, leaving 12 bases between them. Germline CDR1 reads SGHDN; CDR2 reads FVKESK. CDR3 DNA sequence: TGTGCCAGCAGCCATCTTGGAGCGGGCTCCTACAATGAGCAGTTCTTC. Translation gives CASSHLGAGSYNEQFF. The full variable domain, with the rest looked up from reference TRBV14 and TRBJ2-1, is EAGVTQFPSHSVIEKGQTVTLRCDPISGHDNLYWYRRVMGKEIKFLLHFVKESKQDESGMPNNRFLAERTGGTYSTLKVQPAELEDSGVYFCASSHLGAGSYNEQFFGPGTRLTVL.